This T cell receptor beta chain was recovered during a study of blood T cell repertoires in COVID-19. On the study more broadly: Samples of COVID-19 (acute and convalescent) were obtained from the United States, Italy and Spain. T cells, B-cell-depleted T cells, or PBMCs provided the cDNA or gDNA that served as material.

V lost 7 bases, J lost 7 bases, and 8 bases lay in between. Germline CDR1 is SNHLY and CDR2 is FYNNEI. CDR3 size: 12 residues. Methods used by the authors: Counts of nucleated cells, estimated from reference gene primer amplification, were obtained. The data were produced by immunoSEQ multiplex PCR, yet TCRdb's version contains in-frame clones alone and is incomplete. The V and J calls and clone size come from that table; D and trimming were worked out from the DNA. The sample records fewer than 120,000 clones, 72% being singletons. The genes are TRBV2 and TRBJ1-6; no clear D gene. The TCR was taken from a woman in her sixties or seventies with acute or convalescent COVID-19. The sample consisted of peripheral blood. As DNA, the CDR3 is TGTGCCAGCAAAGACATAAATTCACCCCTCCACTTT. This codes for CASKDINSPLHF.